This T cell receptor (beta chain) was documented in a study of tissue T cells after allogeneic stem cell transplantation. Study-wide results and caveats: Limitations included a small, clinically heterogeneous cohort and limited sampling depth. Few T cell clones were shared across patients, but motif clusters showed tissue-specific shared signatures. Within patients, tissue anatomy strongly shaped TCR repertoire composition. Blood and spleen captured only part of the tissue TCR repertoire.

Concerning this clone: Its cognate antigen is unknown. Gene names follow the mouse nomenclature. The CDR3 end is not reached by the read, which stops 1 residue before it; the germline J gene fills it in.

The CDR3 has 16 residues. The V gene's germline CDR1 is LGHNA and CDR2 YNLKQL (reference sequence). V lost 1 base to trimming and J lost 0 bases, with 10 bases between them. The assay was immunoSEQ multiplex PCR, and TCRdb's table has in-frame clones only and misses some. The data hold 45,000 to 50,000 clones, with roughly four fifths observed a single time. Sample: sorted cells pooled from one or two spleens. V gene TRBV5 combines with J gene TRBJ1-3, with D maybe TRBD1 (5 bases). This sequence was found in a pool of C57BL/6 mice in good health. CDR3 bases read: TGTGCCAGCAGCCAAGTGGGGCCCTTTTCTGGAAATACGCTCTAT. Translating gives CASSQVGPFSGNTLY. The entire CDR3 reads CASSQVGPFSGNTLYF.